The 3 T cell receptor beta chains in this list originate from one sample, sequenced in a study of memory CD4+ T cells and cytomegalovirus serostatus. Sequencing used immunoSEQ multiplex PCR; TCRdb keeps in-frame clones, though not all of them. The sample lists some 41,000 clones; 70% to 80% were seen once. Single viable CD3+CD4+CD8-CD45RO+ cells were sorted as the memory CD4+ T cells. Sequences were obtained from memory CD4+ T cells from blood. These receptors were obtained from an adult in good health and CMV-seronegative.

This clone was seen once. V and J are TRBV7-2 and TRBJ2-5; no definite D call. With 2 bases removed from V and 2 bases from J, the gap between germline ends came to 6 bases. This CDR3 contains 13 residues. Germline values: CDR1 SGHTA, CDR2 FQGNSA. CDR3 in DNA: TGTGCCAGCAGCTTAACCTATCAAGAGACCCAGTACTTC. Translation: CASSLTYQETQYF.

The chain combines TRBV2 with TRBJ1-4, with TRBD1 identical over 7 bases. CDR3 length equals 15 residues. The V gene end was trimmed by 5 bases and the J gene end by 10 bases; junction bases not matched to a gene: 13. Germline CDR1 is SNHLY and CDR2 is FYNNEI. CDR3 sequence reads: CASSWTGAVGRKLFF. The CDR3 coding sequence is TGTGCCAGCAGTTGGACAGGAGCGGTGGGCAGAAAACTGTTTTTT.

This sequence joins TRBV9 and TRBJ2-7; maybe TRBD2 (5 bases). V shed 0 bases and J shed 3 bases, with 13 bases lying between them. CDR1 SGDLS and CDR2 YYNGEE come from the germline V gene. The CDR3 is made up of 15 amino acids. CDR3 DNA: TGTGCCAGCAGCGTAGGTCCGGGGATGGACTACGAGCAGTACTTC. Protein product: CASSVGPGMDYEQYF.